Included here is one TCR beta chain sequence, with context. The data originate from a study of PD-L1 blockade in urothelial cancer. Looking at the study overall: At 6 weeks and at 3 weeks (second dose) after treatment start, blood was analyzed.

Some clones are missing from TCRdb's copy, which holds only in-frame ones; the method was immunoSEQ multiplex PCR. The sample yields roughly 38,000 clones, roughly 87% seen once. Germline CDR1 reads SGHTA; CDR2 reads FQGTGA. V lost 0 bases to trimming and J lost 5 bases; unmatched junction nucleotides: 3. This CDR3 has 15 amino acids. V and J are TRBV7-3 and TRBJ2-7, with 11 bases matching TRBD2. The sequences come from PBMCs, collected around atezolizumab (anti-PD-L1) treatment. This receptor was obtained from a man aged 70 or older with urothelial cancer. The CDR3, as DNA: TGTGCCAGCAGCTTAACACTAGCGGGAGCGAACGAGCAGTACTTC. Translation gives CASSLTLAGANEQYF.